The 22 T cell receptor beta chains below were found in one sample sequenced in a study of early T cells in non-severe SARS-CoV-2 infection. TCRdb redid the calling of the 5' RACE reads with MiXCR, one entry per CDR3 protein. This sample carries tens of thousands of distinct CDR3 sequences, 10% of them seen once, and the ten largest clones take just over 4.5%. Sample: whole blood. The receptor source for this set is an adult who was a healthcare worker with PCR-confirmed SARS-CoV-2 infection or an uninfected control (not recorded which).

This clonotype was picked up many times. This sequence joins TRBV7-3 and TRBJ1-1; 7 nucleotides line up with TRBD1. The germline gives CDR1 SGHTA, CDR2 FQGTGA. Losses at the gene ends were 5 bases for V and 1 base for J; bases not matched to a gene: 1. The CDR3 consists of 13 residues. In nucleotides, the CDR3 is TGTGCCAGCAGCCGACAGGGGAACACTGAAGCTTTCTTT. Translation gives CASSRQGNTEAFF.

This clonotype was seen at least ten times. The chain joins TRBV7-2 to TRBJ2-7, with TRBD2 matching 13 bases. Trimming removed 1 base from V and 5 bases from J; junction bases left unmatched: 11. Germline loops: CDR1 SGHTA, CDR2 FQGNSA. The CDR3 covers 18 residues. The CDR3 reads CASSLGRLAGGFVHEQYF. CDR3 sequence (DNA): TGTGCCAGCAGCTTAGGGCGACTAGCGGGGGGATTCGTGCACGAGCAGTACTTC.

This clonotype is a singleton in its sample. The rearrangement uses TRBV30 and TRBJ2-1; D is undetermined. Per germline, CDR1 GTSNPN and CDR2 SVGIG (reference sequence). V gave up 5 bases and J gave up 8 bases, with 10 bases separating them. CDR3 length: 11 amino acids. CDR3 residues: CAWATGDEQFF. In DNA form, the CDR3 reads TGTGCCTGGGCCACCGGAGATGAGCAGTTCTTC.

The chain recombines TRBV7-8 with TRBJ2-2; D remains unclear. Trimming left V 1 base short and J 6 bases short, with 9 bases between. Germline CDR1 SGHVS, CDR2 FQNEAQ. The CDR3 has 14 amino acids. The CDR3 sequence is CASSLGRVAGELFF. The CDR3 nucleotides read TGTGCCAGCAGCTTAGGACGGGTTGCCGGGGAGCTGTTTTTT.

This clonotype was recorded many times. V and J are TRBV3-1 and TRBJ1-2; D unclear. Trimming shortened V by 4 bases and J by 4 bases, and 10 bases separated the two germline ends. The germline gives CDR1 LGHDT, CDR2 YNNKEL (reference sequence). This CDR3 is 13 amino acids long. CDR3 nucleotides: TGTGCCAGCAGCCCAGCCGGGTCCTATGGCTACACCTTC. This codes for CASSPAGSYGYTF.

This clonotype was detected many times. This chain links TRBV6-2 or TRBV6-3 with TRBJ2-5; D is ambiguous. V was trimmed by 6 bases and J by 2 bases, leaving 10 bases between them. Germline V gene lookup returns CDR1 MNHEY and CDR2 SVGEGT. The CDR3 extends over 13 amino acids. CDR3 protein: CASSDDTQETQYF. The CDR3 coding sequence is TGTGCCAGCAGCGATGACACACAAGAGACCCAGTACTTC.

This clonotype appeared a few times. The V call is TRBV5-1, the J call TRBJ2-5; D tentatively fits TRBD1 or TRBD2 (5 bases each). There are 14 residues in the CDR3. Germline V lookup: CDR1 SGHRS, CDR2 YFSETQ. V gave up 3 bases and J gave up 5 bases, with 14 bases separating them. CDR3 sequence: CASSSFGTEETQYF. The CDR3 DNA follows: TGCGCCAGCAGCTCCTTTGGGACGGAGGAGACCCAGTACTTC.

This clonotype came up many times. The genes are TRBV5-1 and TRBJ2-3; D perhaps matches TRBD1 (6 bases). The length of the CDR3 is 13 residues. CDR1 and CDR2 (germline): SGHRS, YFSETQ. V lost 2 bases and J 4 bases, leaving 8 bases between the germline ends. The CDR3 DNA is TGCGCCAGCAGCTTCCGACAGGCAGATACGCAGTATTTT. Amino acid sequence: CASSFRQADTQYF. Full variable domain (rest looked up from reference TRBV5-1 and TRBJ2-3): KAGVTQTPRYLIKTRGQQVTLSCSPISGHRSVSWYQQTPGQGLQFLFEYFSETQRNKGNFPGRFSGRQFSNSRSEMNVSTLELGDSALYLCASSFRQADTQYFGPGTRLTVL.

The CDR3 protein is CASSLSLSTNEQYF. CDR3 in DNA: TGTGCCAGCAGCTTGAGTCTTAGTACCAACGAGCAGTACTTC. The J gene is TRBJ2-7, the V gene TRBV5-4; D remains unclear. Germline lookup yields CDR1 SGHNT and CDR2 YYREEE (reference sequence). CDR3 size: 14 residues. Deletions cut 1 base from V and 5 bases from J, with 13 bases between. The full variable domain, rest sourced from reference TRBV5-4 and TRBJ2-7, is ETGVTQSPTHLIKTRGQQVTLRCSSQSGHNTVSWYQQALGQGPQFIFQYYREEENGRGNFPPRFSGLQFPNYSSELNVNALELDDSALYLCASSLSLSTNEQYFGPGTRLTVT.

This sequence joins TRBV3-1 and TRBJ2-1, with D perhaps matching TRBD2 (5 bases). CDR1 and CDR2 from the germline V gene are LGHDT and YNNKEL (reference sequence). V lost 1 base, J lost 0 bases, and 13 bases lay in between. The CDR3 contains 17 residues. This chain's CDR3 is CASSQGLSGSSYNEQFF. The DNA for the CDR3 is TGTGCCAGCAGCCAAGGTCTCTCGGGGAGCTCCTACAATGAGCAGTTCTTC.

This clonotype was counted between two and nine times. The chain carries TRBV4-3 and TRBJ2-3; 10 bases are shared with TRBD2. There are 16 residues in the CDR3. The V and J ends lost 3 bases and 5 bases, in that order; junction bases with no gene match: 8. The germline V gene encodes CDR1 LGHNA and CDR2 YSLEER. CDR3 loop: CASSQVLAGAGDTQYF. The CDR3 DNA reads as TGCGCCAGCAGCCAGGTCCTAGCGGGAGCGGGAGATACGCAGTATTTT.

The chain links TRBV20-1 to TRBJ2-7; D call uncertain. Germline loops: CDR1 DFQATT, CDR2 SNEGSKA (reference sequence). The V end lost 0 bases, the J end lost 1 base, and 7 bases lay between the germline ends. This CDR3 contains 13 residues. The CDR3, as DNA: TGCAGTGCTAGAGATGAGTATTCCTACGAGCAGTACTTC. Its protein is CSARDEYSYEQYF.

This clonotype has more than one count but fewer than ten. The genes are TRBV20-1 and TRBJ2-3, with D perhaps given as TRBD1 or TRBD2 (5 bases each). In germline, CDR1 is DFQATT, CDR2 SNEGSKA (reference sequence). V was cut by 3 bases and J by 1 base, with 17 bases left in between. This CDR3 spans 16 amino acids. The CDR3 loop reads CSARAQGPRGTDTQYF. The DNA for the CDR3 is TGCAGTGCTAGGGCCCAGGGACCAAGGGGCACAGATACGCAGTATTTT.

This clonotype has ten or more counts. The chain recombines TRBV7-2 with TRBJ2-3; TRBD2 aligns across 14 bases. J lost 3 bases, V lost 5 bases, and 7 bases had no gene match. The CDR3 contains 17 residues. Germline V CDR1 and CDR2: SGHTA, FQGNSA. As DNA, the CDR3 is TGTGCCAGCAGCCCGACTAGCGGGAGGGCCGGGACAGATACGCAGTATTTT. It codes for CASSPTSGRAGTDTQYF. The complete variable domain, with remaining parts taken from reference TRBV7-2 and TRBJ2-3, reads GAGVSQSPSNKVTEKGKDVELRCDPISGHTALYWYRQSLGQGLEFLIYFQGNSAPDKSGLPSDRFSAERTGGSVSTLTIQRTQQEDSAVYLCASSPTSGRAGTDTQYFGPGTRLTVL.

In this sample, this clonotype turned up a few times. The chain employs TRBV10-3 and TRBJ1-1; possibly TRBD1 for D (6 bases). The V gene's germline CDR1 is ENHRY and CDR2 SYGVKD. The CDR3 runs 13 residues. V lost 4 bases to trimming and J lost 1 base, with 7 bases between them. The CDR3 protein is CAISATGNTEAFF. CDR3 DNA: TGTGCCATCAGTGCGACAGGGAACACTGAAGCTTTCTTT.

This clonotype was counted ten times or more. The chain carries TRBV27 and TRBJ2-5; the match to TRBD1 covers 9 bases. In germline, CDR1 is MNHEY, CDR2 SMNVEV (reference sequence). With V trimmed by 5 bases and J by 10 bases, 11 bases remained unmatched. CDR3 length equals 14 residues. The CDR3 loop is CASSRTGEGLGQYF. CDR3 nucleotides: TGTGCCAGCAGTCGGACAGGGGAGGGCCTTGGCCAGTACTTC.

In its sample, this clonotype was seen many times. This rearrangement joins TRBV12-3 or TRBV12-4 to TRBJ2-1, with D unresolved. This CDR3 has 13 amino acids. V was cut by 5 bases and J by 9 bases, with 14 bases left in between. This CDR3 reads CASSPLGESEQFF. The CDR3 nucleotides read TGTGCCAGCAGTCCCCTCGGCGAGAGTGAGCAGTTCTTC.

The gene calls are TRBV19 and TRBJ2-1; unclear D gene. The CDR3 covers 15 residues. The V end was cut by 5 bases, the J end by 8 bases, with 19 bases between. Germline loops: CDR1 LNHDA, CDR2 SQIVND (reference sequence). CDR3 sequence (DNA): TGTGCCAGTAGTGGTCGACTGACACTCAAGGATGAGCAGTTCTTC. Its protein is CASSGRLTLKDEQFF. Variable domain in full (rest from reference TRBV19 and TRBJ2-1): DGGITQSPKYLFRKEGQNVTLSCEQNLNHDAMYWYRQDPGQGLRLIYYSQIVNDFQKGDIAEGYSVSREKKESFPLTVTSAQKNPTAFYLCASSGRLTLKDEQFFGPGTRLTVL.

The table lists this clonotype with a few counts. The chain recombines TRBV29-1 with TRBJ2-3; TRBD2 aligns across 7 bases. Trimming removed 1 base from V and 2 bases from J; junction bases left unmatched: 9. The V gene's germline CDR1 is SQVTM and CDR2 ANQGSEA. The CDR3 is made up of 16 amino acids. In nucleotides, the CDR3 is TGCAGCGTTGAAGGTCTATCGGGGGGATCCACAGATACGCAGTATTTT. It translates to CSVEGLSGGSTDTQYF.

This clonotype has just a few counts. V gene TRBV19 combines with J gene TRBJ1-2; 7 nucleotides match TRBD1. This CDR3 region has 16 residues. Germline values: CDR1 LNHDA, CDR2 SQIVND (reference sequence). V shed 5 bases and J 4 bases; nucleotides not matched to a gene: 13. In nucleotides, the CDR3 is TGTGCCAGTAGTGCGACAGGGAGGAGTCAGGGCTATGGCTACACCTTC. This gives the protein CASSATGRSQGYGYTF.

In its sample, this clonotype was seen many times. CDR3 nucleotide sequence: TGTGCCAGCACCTTCCTCGGCGGGCAGGAGAACTATGGCTACACCTTC. Its translation: CASTFLGGQENYGYTF. The J gene is TRBJ1-2, the V gene TRBV5-6; no firm D call. V dropped 6 bases and J dropped 2 bases, with 20 bases sitting between them. There are 16 residues in the CDR3. Germline V gene data show CDR1 as SGHDT and CDR2 as YYEEEE.

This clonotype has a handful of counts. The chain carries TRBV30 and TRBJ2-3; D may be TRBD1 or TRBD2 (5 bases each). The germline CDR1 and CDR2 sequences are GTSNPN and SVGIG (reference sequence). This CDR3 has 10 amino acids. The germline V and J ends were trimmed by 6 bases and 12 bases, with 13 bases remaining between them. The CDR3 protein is CACLSGAQYF. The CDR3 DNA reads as TGTGCCTGCCTTTCCGGGGCCCAGTATTTT.